One and the same sample provided the 7 T cell receptor beta chains below, sequenced in a study of T cells in Graves' hyperthyroidism and ophthalmopathy (dated by TCRdb to between 2018 and 2020). The library was prepared using multiplex PCR. Sequencing took place on an Illumina HiSeq 2000. TCR beta CDR3 regions were amplified from RNA transcripts. The first round of RT-PCR for the TCR CDR3 was performed with the HTBI primer set and the Qiagen OneStep RT-PCR kit. In TCRdb, the public reads were trimmed at Q25 with fastp and aligned with MiXCR, with productive beta chains retained. CDR3 protein duplicates are merged, each entry listing the most common genes and DNA. In all, the sample holds hundreds of thousands of distinct CDR3 sequences, and about 38% of those were seen once. Around 9.3% of the sample is held by the ten biggest clonotypes. The sample consisted of blood. Receptors originate from a man aged 18 to 29 with Graves' hyperthyroidism.

This clonotype showed up just a few times. This chain links TRBV29-1 with TRBJ2-5, with D perhaps matching TRBD2 (5 bases). Germline V gene data show CDR1 as SQVTM and CDR2 as ANQGSEA. The CDR3 has 12 residues. V was pared by 4 bases and J by 5 bases, with 11 bases between. The CDR3 region is CSVATKGETQYF. DNA for the CDR3: TGCAGCGTTGCGACTAAAGGGGAGACCCAGTACTTC. The full variable domain, with the rest looked up from reference TRBV29-1 and TRBJ2-5, is SAVISQKPSRDICQRGTSLTIQCQVDSQVTMMFWYRQQPGQSLTLIATANQGSEATYESGFVIDKFPISRPNLTFSTLTVSNMSPEDSSIYLCSVATKGETQYFGPGTRLLVL.

The genes are TRBV9 and TRBJ2-5; 9 nucleotides align to TRBD2. This CDR3 has 15 residues. Germline V gene sequence: CDR1 SGDLS, CDR2 YYNGEE. After removal of 0 bases from V and 1 base from J, the junction contained 1 base not matched to a gene. The CDR3 DNA follows: TGTGCCAGCAGCGTAGGACTAGCGGTCCAAGAGACCCAGTACTTC. This translates into CASSVGLAVQETQYF.

This clonotype appeared a single time. The chain joins TRBV10-3 to TRBJ1-2; D is unclear. Trimming shortened V by 3 bases and J by 4 bases, and 12 bases separated the two germline ends. The CDR3 totals 14 residues. CDR1 ENHRY and CDR2 SYGVKD come from the germline V gene. DNA for the CDR3: TGTGCCATCAGTGACGGAGGGAGTGGCTATGGCTACACCTTC. It specifies CAISDGGSGYGYTF.

The table lists this clonotype with a few counts. The genes are TRBV12-3 or TRBV12-4 and TRBJ2-2; 7 bases map to TRBD1. The CDR3 is made up of 12 amino acids. The J segment lost 13 bases and the V segment lost 4 bases, leaving 6 bases of the junction unmatched. In DNA form, the CDR3 reads TGTGCCAGCAGTTATCGACAGGGTGGGCTGTTTTTT. Translating gives CASSYRQGGLFF.

This clonotype was observed at least ten times. The chain uses TRBV2 and TRBJ1-1, with unresolved D. Between the trimmed V and J ends, which lost 5 bases and 0 bases, there was a span of 7 bases. CDR1 and CDR2 (germline): SNHLY, FYNNEI. This CDR3 comprises 13 residues. The chain's CDR3 is CASSPAVNTEAFF. The CDR3 nucleotides are TGTGCCAGCAGTCCTGCAGTGAACACTGAAGCTTTCTTT. Variable domain in full (rest from reference TRBV2 and TRBJ1-1): EPEVTQTPSHQVTQMGQEVILRCVPISNHLYFYWYRQILGQKVEFLVSFYNNEISEKSEIFDDQFSVERPDGSNFTLKIRSTKLEDSAMYFCASSPAVNTEAFFGQGTRLTVV.

About this clonotype: The missing conserved phenylalanine or tryptophan at the end of this CDR3 makes a read error likely. The limits of the CDR3 on the DNA are not certain, so only TCRdb's listed CDR3 is given. The chain combines TRBV7-9 with TRBJ1-3; the DNA was not used to check the table's D call, TRBD1. The CDR3 is 9 residues long, ends included. The germline CDR1 and CDR2 sequences are SEHNR and FQNEAQ (reference sequence). The CDR3 here is CASSWGRST.

The genes are TRBV6-5 and TRBJ1-1; no clear D gene. Per germline, CDR1 MNHEY and CDR2 SVGAGI. This CDR3 has 14 residues. V lost 7 bases and J 5 bases, leaving 17 bases between the germline ends. CDR3 amino acids: CASTTHGVRTEAFF. The CDR3 region has the DNA TGTGCCAGCACCACTCACGGGGTTAGAACTGAAGCTTTCTTT.